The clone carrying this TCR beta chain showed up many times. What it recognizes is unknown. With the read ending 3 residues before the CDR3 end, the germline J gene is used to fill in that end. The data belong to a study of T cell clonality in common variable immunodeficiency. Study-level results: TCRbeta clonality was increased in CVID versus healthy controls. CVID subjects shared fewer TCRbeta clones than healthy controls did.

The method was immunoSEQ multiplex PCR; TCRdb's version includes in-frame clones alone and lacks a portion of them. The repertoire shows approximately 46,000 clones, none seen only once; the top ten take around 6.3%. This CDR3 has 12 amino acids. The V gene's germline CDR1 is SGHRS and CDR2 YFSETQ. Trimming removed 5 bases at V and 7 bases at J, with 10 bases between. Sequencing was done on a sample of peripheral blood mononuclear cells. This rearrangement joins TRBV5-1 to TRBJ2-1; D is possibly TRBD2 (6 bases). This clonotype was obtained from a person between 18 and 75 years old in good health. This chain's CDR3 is CASRRGMNEQFF. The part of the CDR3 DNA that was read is TGCGCCAGCAGGCGGGGTATGAATGAG.